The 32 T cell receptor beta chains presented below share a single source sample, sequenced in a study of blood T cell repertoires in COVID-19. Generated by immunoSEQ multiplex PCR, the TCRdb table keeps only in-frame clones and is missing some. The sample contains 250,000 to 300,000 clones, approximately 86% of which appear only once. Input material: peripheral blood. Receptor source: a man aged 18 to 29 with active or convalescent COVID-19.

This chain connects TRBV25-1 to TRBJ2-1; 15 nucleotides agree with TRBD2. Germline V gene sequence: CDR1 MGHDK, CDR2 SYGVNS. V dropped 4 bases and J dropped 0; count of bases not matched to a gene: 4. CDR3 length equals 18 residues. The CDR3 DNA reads TGTGCCAGCAGTGGGACTAGCGGGGGGGAAAGCTCCTACAATGAGCAGTTCTTC. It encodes CASSGTSGGESSYNEQFF.

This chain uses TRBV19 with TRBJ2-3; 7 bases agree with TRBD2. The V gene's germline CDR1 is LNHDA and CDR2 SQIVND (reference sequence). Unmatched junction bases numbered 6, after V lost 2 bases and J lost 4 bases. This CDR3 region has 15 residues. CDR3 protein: CASSIRGSSPDTQYF. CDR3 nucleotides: TGTGCCAGTAGTATACGCGGGAGTAGCCCAGATACGCAGTATTTT. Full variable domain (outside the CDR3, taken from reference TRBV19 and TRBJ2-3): DGGITQSPKYLFRKEGQNVTLSCEQNLNHDAMYWYRQDPGQGLRLIYYSQIVNDFQKGDIAEGYSVSREKKESFPLTVTSAQKNPTAFYLCASSIRGSSPDTQYFGPGTRLTVL.

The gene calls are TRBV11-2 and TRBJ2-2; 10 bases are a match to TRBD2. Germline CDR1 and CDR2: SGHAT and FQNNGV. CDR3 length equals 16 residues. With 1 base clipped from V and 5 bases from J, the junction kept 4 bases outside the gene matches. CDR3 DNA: TGTGCCAGCAGCTTAGGGCTAGCGGGAGAGACCGGGGAGCTGTTTTTT. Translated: CASSLGLAGETGELFF. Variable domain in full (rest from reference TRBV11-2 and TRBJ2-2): EAGVAQSPRYKIIEKRQSVAFWCNPISGHATLYWYQQILGQGPKLLIQFQNNGVVDDSQLPKDRFSAERLKGVDSTLKIQPAKLEDSAVYLCASSLGLAGETGELFFGEGSRLTVL.

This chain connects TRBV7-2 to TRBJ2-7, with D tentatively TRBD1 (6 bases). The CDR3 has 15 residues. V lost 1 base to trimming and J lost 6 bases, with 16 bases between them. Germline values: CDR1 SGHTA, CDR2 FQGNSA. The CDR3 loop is CASSLVVQGRGEQYF. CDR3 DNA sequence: TGTGCCAGCAGCTTAGTCGTACAGGGTCGGGGCGAGCAGTACTTC. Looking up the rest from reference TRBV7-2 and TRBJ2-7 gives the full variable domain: GAGVSQSPSNKVTEKGKDVELRCDPISGHTALYWYRQSLGQGLEFLIYFQGNSAPDKSGLPSDRFSAERTGGSVSTLTIQRTQQEDSAVYLCASSLVVQGRGEQYFGPGTRLTVT.

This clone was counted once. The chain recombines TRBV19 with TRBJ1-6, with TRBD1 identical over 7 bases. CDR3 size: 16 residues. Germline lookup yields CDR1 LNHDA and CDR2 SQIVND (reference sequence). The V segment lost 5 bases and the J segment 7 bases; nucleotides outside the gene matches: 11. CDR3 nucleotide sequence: TGTGCCAGTAGTCCCTCGGGACAGTCACCGAATTCACCCCTCCACTTT. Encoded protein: CASSPSGQSPNSPLHF.

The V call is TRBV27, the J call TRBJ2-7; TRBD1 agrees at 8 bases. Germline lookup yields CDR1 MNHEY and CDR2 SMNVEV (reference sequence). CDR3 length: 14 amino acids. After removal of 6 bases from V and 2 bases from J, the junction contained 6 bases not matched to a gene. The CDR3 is CASSRKQGAYEQYF. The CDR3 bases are TGTGCCAGCAGCCGGAAACAGGGGGCCTACGAGCAGTACTTC.

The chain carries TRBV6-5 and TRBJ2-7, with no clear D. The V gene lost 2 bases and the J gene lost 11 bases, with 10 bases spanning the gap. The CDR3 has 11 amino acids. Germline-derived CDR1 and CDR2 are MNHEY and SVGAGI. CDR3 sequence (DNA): TGTGCCAGCAGTTACGGTGCTAGGAAGTACTTC. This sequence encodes CASSYGARKYF.

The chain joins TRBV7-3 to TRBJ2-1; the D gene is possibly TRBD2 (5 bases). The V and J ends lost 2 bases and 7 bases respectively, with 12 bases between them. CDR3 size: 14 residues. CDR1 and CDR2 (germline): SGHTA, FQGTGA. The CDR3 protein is CASSLAGDLNEQFF. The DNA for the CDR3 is TGTGCCAGCAGCTTAGCGGGTGATTTAAATGAGCAGTTCTTC.

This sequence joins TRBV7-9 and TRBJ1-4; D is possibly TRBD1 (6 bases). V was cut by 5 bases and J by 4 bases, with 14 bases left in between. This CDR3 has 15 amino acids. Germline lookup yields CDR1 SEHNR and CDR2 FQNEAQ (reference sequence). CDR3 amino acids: CASSIQGMDNEKLFF. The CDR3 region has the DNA TGTGCCAGCAGCATACAGGGTATGGATAATGAAAAACTGTTTTTT. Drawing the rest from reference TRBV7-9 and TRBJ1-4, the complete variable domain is DTGVSQNPRHKITKRGQNVTFRCDPISEHNRLYWYRQTLGQGPEFLTYFQNEAQLEKSRLLSDRFSAERPKGSFSTLEIQRTEQGDSAMYLCASSIQGMDNEKLFFGSGTQLSVL.

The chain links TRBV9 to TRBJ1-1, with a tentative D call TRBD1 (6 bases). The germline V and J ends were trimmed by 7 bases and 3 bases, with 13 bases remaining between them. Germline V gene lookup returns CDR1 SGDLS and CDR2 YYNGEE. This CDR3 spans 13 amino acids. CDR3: CASSKQGDTEAFF. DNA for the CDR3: TGTGCCAGCTCCAAACAGGGAGACACTGAAGCTTTCTTT.

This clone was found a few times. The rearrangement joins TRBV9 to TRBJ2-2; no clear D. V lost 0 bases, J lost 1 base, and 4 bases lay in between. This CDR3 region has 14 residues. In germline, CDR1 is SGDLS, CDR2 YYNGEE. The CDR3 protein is CASSVVMNTGELFF. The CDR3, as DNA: TGTGCCAGCAGCGTAGTTATGAACACCGGGGAGCTGTTTTTT.

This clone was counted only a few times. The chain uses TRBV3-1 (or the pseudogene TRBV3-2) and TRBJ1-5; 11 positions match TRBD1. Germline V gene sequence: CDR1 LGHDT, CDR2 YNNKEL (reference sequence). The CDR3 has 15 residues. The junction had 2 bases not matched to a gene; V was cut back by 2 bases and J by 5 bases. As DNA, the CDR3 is TGTGCCAGCAGCCAAACGGACAGGGGGCATCAGCCCCAGCATTTT. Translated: CASSQTDRGHQPQHF.

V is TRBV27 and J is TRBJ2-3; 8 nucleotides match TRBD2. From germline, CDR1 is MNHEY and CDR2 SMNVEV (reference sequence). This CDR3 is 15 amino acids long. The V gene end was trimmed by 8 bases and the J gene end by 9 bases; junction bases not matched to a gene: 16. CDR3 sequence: CASATAAGGTGTQYF. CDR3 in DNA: TGTGCCAGCGCTACCGCGGCGGGGGGTACGGGAACGCAGTATTTT.

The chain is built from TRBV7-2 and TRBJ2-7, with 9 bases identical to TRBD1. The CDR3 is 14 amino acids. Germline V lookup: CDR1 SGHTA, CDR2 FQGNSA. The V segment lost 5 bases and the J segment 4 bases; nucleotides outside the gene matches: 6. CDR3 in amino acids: CASSPPGTGYEQYF. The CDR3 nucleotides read TGTGCCAGCAGCCCCCCCGGGACAGGGTACGAGCAGTACTTC.

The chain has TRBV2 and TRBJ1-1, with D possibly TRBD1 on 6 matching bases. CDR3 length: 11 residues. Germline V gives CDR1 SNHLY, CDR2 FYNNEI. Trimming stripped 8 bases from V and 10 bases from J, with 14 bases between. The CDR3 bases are TGTGCCAGCCAAACAGGGCGGGCAGCTTTCTTT. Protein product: CASQTGRAAFF.

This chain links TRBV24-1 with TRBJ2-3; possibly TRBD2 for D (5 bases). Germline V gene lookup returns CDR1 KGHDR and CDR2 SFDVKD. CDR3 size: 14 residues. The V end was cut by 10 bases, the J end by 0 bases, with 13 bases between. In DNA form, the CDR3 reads TGTGCCACTGGAGGTTTAACTAGCACAGATACGCAGTATTTT. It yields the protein CATGGLTSTDTQYF.

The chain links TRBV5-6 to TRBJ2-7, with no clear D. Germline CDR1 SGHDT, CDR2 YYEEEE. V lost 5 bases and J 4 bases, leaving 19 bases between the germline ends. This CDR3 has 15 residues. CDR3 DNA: TGTGCCAGCAGGTCAGTCGCAGTGTCCGGGTACGAGCAGTACTTC. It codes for CASRSVAVSGYEQYF. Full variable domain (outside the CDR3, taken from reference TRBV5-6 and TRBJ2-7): DAGVTQSPTHLIKTRGQQVTLRCSPKSGHDTVSWYQQALGQGPQFIFQYYEEEERQRGNFPDRFSGHQFPNYSSELNVNALLLGDSALYLCASRSVAVSGYEQYFGPGTRLTVT.

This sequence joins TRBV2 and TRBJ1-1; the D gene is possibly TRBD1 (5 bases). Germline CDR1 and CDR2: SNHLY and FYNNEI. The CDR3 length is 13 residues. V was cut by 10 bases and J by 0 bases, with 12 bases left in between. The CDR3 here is CATLTDMNTEAFF. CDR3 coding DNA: TGTGCCACCCTGACAGACATGAACACTGAAGCTTTCTTT.

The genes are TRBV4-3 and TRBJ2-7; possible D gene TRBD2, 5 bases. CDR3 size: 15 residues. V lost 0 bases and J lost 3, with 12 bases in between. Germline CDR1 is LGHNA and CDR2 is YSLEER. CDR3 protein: CASSQEGGGHYEQYF. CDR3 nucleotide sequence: TGCGCCAGCAGCCAAGAGGGCGGAGGCCACTACGAGCAGTACTTC.

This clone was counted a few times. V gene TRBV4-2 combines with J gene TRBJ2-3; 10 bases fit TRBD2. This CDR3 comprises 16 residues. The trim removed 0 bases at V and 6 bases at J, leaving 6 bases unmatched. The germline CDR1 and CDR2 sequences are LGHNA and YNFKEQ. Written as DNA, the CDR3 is TGTGCCAGCAGCCAAGAGGCTAGCGGGGGCGTCGATACGCAGTATTTT. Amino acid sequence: CASSQEASGGVDTQYF.

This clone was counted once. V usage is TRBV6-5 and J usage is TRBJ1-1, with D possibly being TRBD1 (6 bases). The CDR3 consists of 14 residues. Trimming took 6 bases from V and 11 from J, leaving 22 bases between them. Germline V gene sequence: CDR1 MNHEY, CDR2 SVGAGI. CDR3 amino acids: CASSRTTGAVGAFF. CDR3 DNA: TGTGCCAGCAGCCGTACGACAGGAGCAGTTGGGGCTTTCTTT.

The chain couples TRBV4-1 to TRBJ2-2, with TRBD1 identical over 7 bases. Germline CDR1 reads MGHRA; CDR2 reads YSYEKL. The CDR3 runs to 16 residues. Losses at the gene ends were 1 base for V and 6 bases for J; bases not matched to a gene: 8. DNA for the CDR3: TGCGCCAGCAGCCAAGCCACAGGGGCAAGAGCCGGGGAGCTGTTTTTT. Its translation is CASSQATGARAGELFF.

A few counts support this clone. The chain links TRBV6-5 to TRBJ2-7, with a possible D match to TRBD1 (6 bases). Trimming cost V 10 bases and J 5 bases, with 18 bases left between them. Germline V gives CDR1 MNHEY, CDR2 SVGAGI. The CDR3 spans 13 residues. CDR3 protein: CANRQGLWDEQYF. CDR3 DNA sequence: TGTGCCAACAGGCAGGGGCTGTGGGACGAGCAGTACTTC.

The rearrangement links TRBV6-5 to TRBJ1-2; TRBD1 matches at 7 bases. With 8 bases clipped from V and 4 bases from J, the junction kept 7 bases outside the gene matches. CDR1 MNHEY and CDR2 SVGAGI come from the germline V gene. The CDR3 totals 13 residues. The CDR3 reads CASAGTDVYGYTF. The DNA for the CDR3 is TGTGCCAGCGCCGGGACAGATGTCTATGGCTACACCTTC.

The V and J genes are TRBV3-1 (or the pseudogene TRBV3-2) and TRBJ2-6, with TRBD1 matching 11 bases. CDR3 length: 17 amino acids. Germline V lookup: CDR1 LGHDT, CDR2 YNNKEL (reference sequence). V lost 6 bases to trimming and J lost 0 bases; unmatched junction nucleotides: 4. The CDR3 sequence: CASRRGQGVSGANVLTF. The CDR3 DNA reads TGTGCCAGCAGGCGGGGACAGGGGGTCTCTGGGGCCAACGTCCTGACTTTC.

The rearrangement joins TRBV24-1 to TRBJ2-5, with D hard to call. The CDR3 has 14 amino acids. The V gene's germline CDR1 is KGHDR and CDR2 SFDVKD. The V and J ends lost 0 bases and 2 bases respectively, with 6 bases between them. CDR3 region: CATSDLVRQETQYF. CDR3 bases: TGTGCCACCAGTGATTTGGTCCGTCAAGAGACCCAGTACTTC.

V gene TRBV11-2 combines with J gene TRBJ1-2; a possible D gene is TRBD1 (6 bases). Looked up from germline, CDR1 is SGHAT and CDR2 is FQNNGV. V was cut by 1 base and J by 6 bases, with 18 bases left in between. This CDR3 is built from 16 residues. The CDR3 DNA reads TGTGCCAGCAGCTTAGTTCTCGGGGGGCAACGGGATGGCTACACCTTC. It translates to CASSLVLGGQRDGYTF.

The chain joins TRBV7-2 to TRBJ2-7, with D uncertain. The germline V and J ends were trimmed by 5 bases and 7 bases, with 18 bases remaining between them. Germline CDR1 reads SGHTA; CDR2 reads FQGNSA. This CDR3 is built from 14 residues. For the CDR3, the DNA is TGTGCCAGCAGCCAGTCGGCGGTCTCGATAGAGCAGTACTTC. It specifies CASSQSAVSIEQYF.

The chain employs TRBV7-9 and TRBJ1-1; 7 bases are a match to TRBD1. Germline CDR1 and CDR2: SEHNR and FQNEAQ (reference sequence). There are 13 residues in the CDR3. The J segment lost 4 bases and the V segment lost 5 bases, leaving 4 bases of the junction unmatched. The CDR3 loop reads CASSLQGSTEAFF. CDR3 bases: TGTGCCAGCAGCCTACAGGGGAGCACTGAAGCTTTCTTT.

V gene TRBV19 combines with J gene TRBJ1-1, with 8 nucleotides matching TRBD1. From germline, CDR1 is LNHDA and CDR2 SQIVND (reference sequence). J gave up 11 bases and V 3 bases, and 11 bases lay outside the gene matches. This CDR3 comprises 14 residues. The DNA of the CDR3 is TGTGCCAGTAGTATTGGCGGGACAGGCGGCGTGGCTTTCTTT. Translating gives CASSIGGTGGVAFF. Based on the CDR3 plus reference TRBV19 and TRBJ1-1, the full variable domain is DGGITQSPKYLFRKEGQNVTLSCEQNLNHDAMYWYRQDPGQGLRLIYYSQIVNDFQKGDIAEGYSVSREKKESFPLTVTSAQKNPTAFYLCASSIGGTGGVAFFGQGTRLTVV.

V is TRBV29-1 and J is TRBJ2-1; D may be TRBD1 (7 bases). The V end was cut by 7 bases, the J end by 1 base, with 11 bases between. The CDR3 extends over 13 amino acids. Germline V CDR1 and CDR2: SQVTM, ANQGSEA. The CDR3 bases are TGCAGCGCGGAGGGACAGTCCTACAATGAGCAGTTCTTC. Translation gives CSAEGQSYNEQFF.

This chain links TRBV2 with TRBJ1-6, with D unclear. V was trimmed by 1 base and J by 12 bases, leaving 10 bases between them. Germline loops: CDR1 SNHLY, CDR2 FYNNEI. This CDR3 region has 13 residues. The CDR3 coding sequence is TGTGCCAGCAGTGAAGTAGGCGGTCGACCCCTCCACTTT. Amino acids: CASSEVGGRPLHF. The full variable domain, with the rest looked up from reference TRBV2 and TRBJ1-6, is EPEVTQTPSHQVTQMGQEVILRCVPISNHLYFYWYRQILGQKVEFLVSFYNNEISEKSEIFDDQFSVERPDGSNFTLKIRSTKLEDSAMYFCASSEVGGRPLHFGNGTRLTVT.